One sample yielded the 12 T cell receptor beta chains listed below, sequenced in a study of cytomegalovirus exposure and HLA in healthy donors. The PCR employed 60 Vbeta primers together with 13 Jbeta primers. The repertoire was sequenced with immunoSEQ multiplex PCR; TCRdb's copy has only in-frame clones and lacks some. The table records roughly 190,000 clones, over 65% of them present only once. The source material was PBMCs. All receptors come from a woman in her 50s in good health and CMV-seropositive.

The V and J genes are TRBV5-1 and TRBJ1-2; tentative D call: TRBD1 (6 bases). V was cut by 0 bases and J by 0 bases, with 6 bases left in between. Germline CDR1 reads SGHRS; CDR2 reads YFSETQ. This CDR3 comprises 14 residues. CDR3 coding DNA: TGCGCCAGCAGCTTGGGACAGGCTAACTATGGCTACACCTTC. Protein: CASSLGQANYGYTF.

The rearrangement links TRBV28 to TRBJ2-1; 10 bases align to TRBD1. CDR1 is MDHEN, CDR2 SYDVKM, per germline. The CDR3 has 15 amino acids. J gave up 6 bases and V 2 bases, and 4 bases lay outside the gene matches. The DNA of the CDR3 is TGTGCCAGCAGTTTAGGGGACAGGGGTCTCAATGAGCAGTTCTTC. Translating it yields CASSLGDRGLNEQFF.

The V gene is TRBV9, the J gene TRBJ1-2; D uncertain. The V gene lost 3 bases and the J gene lost 7 bases, with 13 bases spanning the gap. The germline CDR1 and CDR2 sequences are SGDLS and YYNGEE. CDR3 size: 13 residues. CDR3 in amino acids: CASSETERSGYTF. The DNA for the CDR3 is TGTGCCAGCAGCGAGACCGAGCGAAGTGGCTACACCTTC.

The V and J genes are TRBV10-3 and TRBJ2-3; a possible D gene is TRBD2 (5 bases). Germline CDR1 and CDR2: ENHRY and SYGVKD. Trimming removed 0 bases at V and 6 bases at J, with 10 bases between. The CDR3 is 14 amino acids. CDR3 residues: CAISESGGRDTQYF. CDR3 DNA: TGTGCCATCAGTGAGTCAGGAGGACGTGATACGCAGTATTTT.

This sequence joins TRBV10-2 and TRBJ2-7; 7 bases fit TRBD2. This CDR3 is 14 amino acids long. Germline-derived CDR1 and CDR2 are WSHSY and SAAADI. J was trimmed by 1 base and V by 5 bases; bases with no gene match: 5. The DNA for the CDR3 is TGCGCCAGCAGTCTCGGACTAGAGTCCTACGAGCAGTACTTC. Translated: CASSLGLESYEQYF.

This chain connects TRBV7-9 to TRBJ2-3; TRBD2 matches 12 bases. The CDR3 length is 17 residues. Germline CDR1 SEHNR, CDR2 FQNEAQ (reference sequence). Trimming cost V 2 bases and J 4 bases; bases outside gene matches: 7. The CDR3 DNA sequence: TGTGCCAGCAGCTTAATGACTAGCGGGGGTGGTGCAGATACGCAGTATTTT. It yields the protein CASSLMTSGGGADTQYF.

The chain joins TRBV18 to TRBJ2-6; tentative D call: TRBD1 (6 bases). Trimming cost V 2 bases and J 0 bases, with 14 bases left between them. The germline CDR1 and CDR2 sequences are KGHSH and LQKENI. The CDR3 has 18 residues. The CDR3 DNA is TGTGCCAGCTCACCATTTCGGGACAAGAGCTCTGGGGCCAACGTCCTGACTTTC. Its protein is CASSPFRDKSSGANVLTF.

The V gene is TRBV5-1, the J gene TRBJ2-7; maybe TRBD1 (5 bases). Germline V CDR1 and CDR2: SGHRS, YFSETQ. The CDR3 extends over 13 amino acids. The V end lost 2 bases, the J end lost 1 base, and 7 bases lay between the germline ends. The CDR3 region has the DNA TGCGCCAGCAGCTTTCAGGGATCCTACGAGCAGTACTTC. Translated: CASSFQGSYEQYF. Drawing the rest from reference TRBV5-1 and TRBJ2-7, the complete variable domain is KAGVTQTPRYLIKTRGQQVTLSCSPISGHRSVSWYQQTPGQGLQFLFEYFSETQRNKGNFPGRFSGRQFSNSRSEMNVSTLELGDSALYLCASSFQGSYEQYFGPGTRLTVT.

The V call is TRBV10-3, the J call TRBJ2-2; 11 nucleotides align to TRBD2. This CDR3 is 15 amino acids long. Germline CDR1 is ENHRY and CDR2 is SYGVKD. Unmatched junction bases numbered 6, after V lost 11 bases and J lost 1 base. The CDR3 coding sequence is TGTGCCGCGACTAGCGGGGAACTGAACACCGGGGAGCTGTTTTTT. This codes for CAATSGELNTGELFF.

This chain uses TRBV9 with TRBJ2-1, with 7 bases aligning to TRBD1. The ends lost 4 bases at V and 0 bases at J; junction bases unmatched: 4. The germline V gene encodes CDR1 SGDLS and CDR2 YYNGEE. The CDR3 has 15 residues. In DNA form, the CDR3 reads TGTGCCAGCAGCCCCCAGGGGGTCTCCTACAATGAGCAGTTCTTC. Its protein product is CASSPQGVSYNEQFF.

The chain employs TRBV5-8 and TRBJ2-1, with D unclear. V was clipped by 2 bases and J by 2 bases, with 8 bases between them. Germline V CDR1 and CDR2: SGHTS, YDEGEE. This CDR3 has 14 amino acids. The DNA of the CDR3 is TGTGCCAGCAGCTTAAGGCAGGCCTACAATGAGCAGTTCTTC. Encoded protein: CASSLRQAYNEQFF.

The CDR3 coding sequence is TGTGCCAGCAGTGAAGGGGACAATTACAATGAGCAGTTCTTC. Residues: CASSEGDNYNEQFF. This chain uses TRBV2 with TRBJ2-1, with D possibly TRBD1 on 6 matching bases. CDR1 and CDR2 (germline): SNHLY, FYNNEI. Trimming stripped 1 base from V and 4 bases from J, with 8 bases between. The CDR3 is 14 amino acids.